This entry lists 8 T cell receptor beta chains sequenced from one sample in a study of blood T cell repertoires in COVID-19. Libraries were prepared by immunoSEQ multiplex PCR; TCRdb keeps only in-frame clonotypes and omits some of them. The sample records approximately 290,000 clones, roughly nine tenths being singletons. The sample comprised peripheral blood. The source is a woman in her 30s with COVID-19, enrolled during active disease.

The chain is built from TRBV5-1 and TRBJ2-7; D is perhaps TRBD1 (6 bases). V was cut by 0 bases and J by 4 bases, with 14 bases left in between. CDR3 length equals 15 residues. Germline V gives CDR1 SGHRS, CDR2 YFSETQ. Here the CDR3 DNA reads TGCGCCAGCAGCTTGGCGGGGACATACCCATACGAGCAGTACTTC. It codes for CASSLAGTYPYEQYF.

The chain recombines TRBV12-1 with TRBJ2-3; the DNA was not used to check the table's D call, TRBD2. TRBV12-1 is a known pseudogene. The CDR3 sequence is 20 residues long. Written as DNA, the CDR3 is TGTGCCAGCAGCTCCCGGACTAGCGGGAACCAGGGGGTAAGCACAGATACGCAGTATTTT. Its protein product is CASSSRTSGNQGVSTDTQYF.

This rearrangement joins TRBV10-3 to TRBJ2-2; 9 bases line up with TRBD2. The junction had 7 bases not matched to a gene; V was cut back by 7 bases and J by 4 bases. The germline V gene has CDR1 ENHRY and CDR2 SYGVKD. The CDR3 spans 15 residues. The CDR3: CAITGALAGTGELFF. The CDR3 DNA reads TGTGCCATCACAGGGGCACTAGCGGGCACCGGGGAGCTGTTTTTT.

The genes are TRBV3-1 (or the pseudogene TRBV3-2) and TRBJ1-4, with D possibly matching TRBD1 (5 bases). Between the trimmed V and J ends, which lost 4 bases and 8 bases, there was a span of 17 bases. Germline V CDR1 and CDR2: LGHDT, YNNKEL (reference sequence). This CDR3 is 15 amino acids long. Written as DNA, the CDR3 is TGTGCCAGCAGCCCCCGGGCGGGGGTGGGGGAAAAACTGTTTTTT. It is translated as CASSPRAGVGEKLFF.

The chain combines TRBV11-3 with TRBJ2-2; the D is unclear. Trimming stripped 2 bases from V and 8 bases from J, with 9 bases between. The CDR3 loop spans 13 amino acids. Germline V gene sequence: CDR1 SGHNT, CDR2 YENEEA. The DNA of the CDR3 is TGTGCCAGCAGCTTAATAGGAGTGGGGGAGCTGTTTTTT. Amino acids: CASSLIGVGELFF.

This sequence joins TRBV7-2 and TRBJ1-4, with D tentatively TRBD1 (5 bases). V was pared by 4 bases and J by 5 bases, with 11 bases between. The CDR3 length is 14 residues. Germline values: CDR1 SGHTA, CDR2 FQGNSA. CDR3 in amino acids: CASSSRRGNEKLFF. The DNA for the CDR3 is TGTGCCAGCAGCTCTCGGCGGGGGAATGAAAAACTGTTTTTT. Supplemented by reference TRBV7-2 and TRBJ1-4, the full variable domain reads GAGVSQSPSNKVTEKGKDVELRCDPISGHTALYWYRQSLGQGLEFLIYFQGNSAPDKSGLPSDRFSAERTGGSVSTLTIQRTQQEDSAVYLCASSSRRGNEKLFFGSGTQLSVL.

The chain couples TRBV19 to TRBJ2-1, with 13 positions matching TRBD2. Unmatched junction bases numbered 12, after V lost 7 bases and J lost 12 bases. Germline V lookup: CDR1 LNHDA, CDR2 SQIVND (reference sequence). CDR3 length: 15 amino acids. In DNA form, the CDR3 reads TGTGCCAGTAAGGGAGGGACTAGCGGGATTATGGGGCAGTTCTTC. The encoded protein is CASKGGTSGIMGQFF. The variable domain in full, completed from reference TRBV19 and TRBJ2-1, reads DGGITQSPKYLFRKEGQNVTLSCEQNLNHDAMYWYRQDPGQGLRLIYYSQIVNDFQKGDIAEGYSVSREKKESFPLTVTSAQKNPTAFYLCASKGGTSGIMGQFFGPGTRLTVL.

The chain is built from TRBV27 and TRBJ2-2; D is unresolved. The germline V and J ends were trimmed by 3 bases and 5 bases, with 7 bases remaining between them. This CDR3 contains 13 residues. Per the germline V gene, CDR1 is MNHEY and CDR2 is SMNVEV (reference sequence). The CDR3 region is CASSFGSTGELFF. The CDR3 nucleotides are TGTGCCAGCAGTTTCGGGTCGACCGGGGAGCTGTTTTTT.